These 19 T cell receptor beta chains share one sample of origin, sequenced in a study of T cell responses to AZD1222 COVID-19 vaccine. Some clones are missing from TCRdb's copy, which holds only in-frame ones; the method was immunoSEQ multiplex PCR. The data hold 150,000 to 200,000 clones, with approximately 90% observed a single time. Sequencing was performed on peripheral blood, taken 28 days after the second AZD1222 dose. Receptors originate from an adult who received the AZD1222 COVID-19 vaccine.

The V call is TRBV9, the J call TRBJ2-3; weak D call: TRBD2 (5 bases). Trimming stripped 0 bases from V and 2 bases from J, with 13 bases between. CDR3 size: 16 residues. Germline V gene sequence: CDR1 SGDLS, CDR2 YYNGEE. The CDR3 DNA sequence: TGTGCCAGCAGCGTAGGGCAAGGCCGGGACACAGATACGCAGTATTTT. This translates into CASSVGQGRDTDTQYF.

The V gene is TRBV18, the J gene TRBJ1-2; D remains ambiguous. V lost 2 bases and J 1 base, leaving 5 bases between the germline ends. This CDR3 region has 13 residues. CDR1 is KGHSH and CDR2 is LQKENI in the germline V gene. CDR3 loop: CASSPGVNYGYTF. The CDR3 region has the DNA TGTGCCAGCTCACCAGGGGTTAACTATGGCTACACCTTC.

This chain joins TRBV6-5 and TRBJ1-5, with D perhaps matching TRBD1 (6 bases). Trimming cost V 6 bases and J 7 bases, with 13 bases left between them. Germline V gene sequence: CDR1 MNHEY, CDR2 SVGAGI. The CDR3 consists of 13 residues. Here the CDR3 DNA reads TGTGCCAGCAGCACACAGGGTATCCAGCCCCAGCATTTT. Its translation is CASSTQGIQPQHF.

The CDR3 DNA reads as TGTGCCAGCAGACCCCCAGGACAGTTTAAAGAGACCCAGTACTTC. It is translated as CASRPPGQFKETQYF. V is TRBV6-5 and J is TRBJ2-5; TRBD1 is a possible D gene (6 bases). CDR1 and CDR2 (germline): MNHEY, SVGAGI. There are 15 residues in the CDR3. Trimming took off 6 bases at V and 3 bases at J, with 17 bases between the two ends.

This chain joins TRBV7-6 and TRBJ1-3, with D perhaps TRBD1 (5 bases). Germline V gene sequence: CDR1 SGHVS, CDR2 FNYEAQ. Trimming took 5 bases from V and 0 from J, leaving 17 bases between them. CDR3 length: 17 amino acids. CDR3 in amino acids: CASSRWDRRFSGNTIYF. DNA of the CDR3: TGTGCCAGCAGCCGTTGGGACCGACGATTCTCTGGAAACACCATATATTTT.

The CDR3 region is CASSGLLYNEQFF. The CDR3 DNA reads as TGTGCCAGTAGTGGACTATTATACAATGAGCAGTTCTTC. The chain recombines TRBV19 with TRBJ2-1, with D possibly matching TRBD2 (6 bases). Germline V CDR1 and CDR2: LNHDA, SQIVND (reference sequence). This CDR3 has 13 residues. V dropped 5 bases and J dropped 4 bases, with 9 bases sitting between them.

V is TRBV9 and J is TRBJ2-2; D is uncertain. The germline CDR1 and CDR2 sequences are SGDLS and YYNGEE. This CDR3 is 17 amino acids long. Trimming cost V 0 bases and J 0 bases, with 12 bases left between them. The chain's CDR3 is CASSVALGSANTGELFF. The CDR3 DNA reads as TGTGCCAGCAGCGTAGCTTTGGGTTCAGCGAACACCGGGGAGCTGTTTTTT.

The chain is built from TRBV7-9 and TRBJ1-2; possible D gene TRBD1, 5 bases. CDR1 is SEHNR and CDR2 is FQNEAQ in the germline V gene (reference sequence). This CDR3 is built from 14 residues. V was cut by 3 bases and J by 4 bases, with 12 bases left in between. The CDR3 nucleotides read TGTGCCAGCAGCTTGAAGGGACCCCTCTATGGCTACACCTTC. This sequence encodes CASSLKGPLYGYTF.

The DNA of the CDR3 is TGTGCCAGTTCGACAGCGCAGGGGACTGAAGCTTTCTTT. It is translated as CASSTAQGTEAFF. V gene TRBV6-4 combines with J gene TRBJ1-1, with a weak D call TRBD1 (6 bases). The CDR3 length is 13 residues. CDR1 is MRHNA, CDR2 SNTAGT, per germline. The V gene lost 9 bases and the J gene lost 5 bases, with 16 bases spanning the gap.

The chain is built from TRBV29-1 and TRBJ1-1; D is unresolved. CDR3 size: 14 residues. V lost 2 bases and J lost 1, with 11 bases in between. Germline V lookup: CDR1 SQVTM, CDR2 ANQGSEA. CDR3 sequence (DNA): TGCAGCGTTGAACGTGTGTTGTCGAACACTGAAGCTTTCTTT. It codes for CSVERVLSNTEAFF.

The rearrangement joins TRBV24-1 to TRBJ2-7; D might be TRBD1 (5 bases). Trimming pared 4 bases from V and 9 bases from J, leaving 15 bases between. In germline, CDR1 is KGHDR, CDR2 SFDVKD. The CDR3 runs to 13 residues. The CDR3 here is CATSDHRQKGQYF. In DNA form, the CDR3 reads TGTGCCACCAGTGACCACCGACAGAAGGGGCAGTACTTC.

The chain is built from TRBV6-6 and TRBJ2-4; 11 bases map to TRBD1. From germline, CDR1 is MNHNY and CDR2 SVGAGI (reference sequence). V was clipped by 4 bases and J by 8 bases; unmatched bases: 4. CDR3 size: 14 residues. CDR3 bases: TGTGCCAGCAGTTCCGGACAGGGGGCTCACATTCAGTACTTC. Amino acid sequence: CASSSGQGAHIQYF.

In its sample, this clone was seen once. The CDR3 sequence is CASSESAENTEAFF. DNA of the CDR3: TGTGCCAGCAGTGAATCTGCAGAGAACACTGAAGCTTTCTTT. The chain recombines TRBV6-1 with TRBJ1-1; no clear D. V was trimmed by 2 bases and J by 1 base, leaving 8 bases between them. Germline-derived CDR1 and CDR2 are MNHNS and SASEGT. This CDR3 has 14 amino acids.

This clone was detected once. This sequence joins TRBV29-1 and TRBJ2-1; no definite D call. From germline, CDR1 is SQVTM and CDR2 ANQGSEA. The ends were cut back, 3 bases at V and 8 bases at J, with 17 bases in the middle. This CDR3 region has 14 residues. This CDR3 is CSVDDPLKWDEQFF. CDR3 DNA: TGCAGCGTTGATGACCCTTTAAAGTGGGATGAGCAGTTCTTC.

V usage is TRBV19 and J usage is TRBJ1-5; D is unclear. This CDR3 has 13 amino acids. V was trimmed by 5 bases and J by 2 bases, leaving 7 bases between them. Germline values: CDR1 LNHDA, CDR2 SQIVND (reference sequence). CDR3 region: CASSPVGNQPQHF. CDR3 nucleotides: TGTGCCAGTAGTCCCGTGGGCAATCAGCCCCAGCATTTT.

Written as DNA, the CDR3 is TGTGCCAGCAGTGATATCAATAACTATGGCTACACCTTC. It encodes CASSDINNYGYTF. This chain links TRBV6-1 with TRBJ1-2, with D hard to call. Trimming left V 3 bases short and J 1 base short, with 6 bases between. This CDR3 has 13 amino acids. Germline V gives CDR1 MNHNS, CDR2 SASEGT.

The V call is TRBV10-3, the J call TRBJ2-5; the D gene is possibly TRBD1 (6 bases). The CDR3 covers 15 residues. Trimming stripped 2 bases from V and 2 bases from J, with 12 bases between. Per germline, CDR1 ENHRY and CDR2 SYGVKD. Written as DNA, the CDR3 is TGTGCCATCAGTGAGCTGGGGGCTGAGCAAGAGACCCAGTACTTC. It yields the protein CAISELGAEQETQYF.

This clone appeared a single time. The chain is built from TRBV7-9 and TRBJ1-1, with D possibly TRBD1 on 5 matching bases. Germline CDR1 and CDR2: SEHNR and FQNEAQ (reference sequence). This CDR3 is built from 15 residues. V lost 5 bases and J lost 3, with 16 bases in between. As DNA, the CDR3 is TGTGCCAGCAGCCCCCCAGGGACTTGGGACACTGAAGCTTTCTTT. It yields the protein CASSPPGTWDTEAFF.

The gene calls are TRBV5-6 and TRBJ1-2; 7 bases agree with TRBD1. With 4 bases clipped from V and 4 bases from J, the junction kept 4 bases outside the gene matches. The germline V gene has CDR1 SGHDT and CDR2 YYEEEE. The CDR3 spans 13 residues. The CDR3 coding sequence is TGTGCCAGCAGCCCGACAGGGATCTATGGCTACACCTTC. This sequence encodes CASSPTGIYGYTF.